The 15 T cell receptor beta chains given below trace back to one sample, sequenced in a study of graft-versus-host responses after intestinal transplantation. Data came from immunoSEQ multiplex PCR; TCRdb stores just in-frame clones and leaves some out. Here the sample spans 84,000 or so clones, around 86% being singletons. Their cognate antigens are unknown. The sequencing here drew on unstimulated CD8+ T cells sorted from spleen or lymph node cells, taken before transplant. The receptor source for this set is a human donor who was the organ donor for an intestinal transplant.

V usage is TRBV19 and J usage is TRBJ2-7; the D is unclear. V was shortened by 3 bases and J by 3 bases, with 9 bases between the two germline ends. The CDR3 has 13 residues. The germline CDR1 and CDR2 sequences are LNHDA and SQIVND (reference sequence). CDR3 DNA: TGTGCCAGTAGTATTTCAGGCTACTACGAGCAGTACTTC. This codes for CASSISGYYEQYF. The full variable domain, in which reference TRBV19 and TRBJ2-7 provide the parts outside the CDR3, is DGGITQSPKYLFRKEGQNVTLSCEQNLNHDAMYWYRQDPGQGLRLIYYSQIVNDFQKGDIAEGYSVSREKKESFPLTVTSAQKNPTAFYLCASSISGYYEQYFGPGTRLTVT.

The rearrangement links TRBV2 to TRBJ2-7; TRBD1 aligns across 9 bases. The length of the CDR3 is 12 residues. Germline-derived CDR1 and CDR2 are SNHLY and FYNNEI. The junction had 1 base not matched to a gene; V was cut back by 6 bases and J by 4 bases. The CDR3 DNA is TGTGCCAGCAGGACAGGGGGATACGAGCAGTACTTC. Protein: CASRTGGYEQYF. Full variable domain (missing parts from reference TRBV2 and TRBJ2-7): EPEVTQTPSHQVTQMGQEVILRCVPISNHLYFYWYRQILGQKVEFLVSFYNNEISEKSEIFDDQFSVERPDGSNFTLKIRSTKLEDSAMYFCASRTGGYEQYFGPGTRLTVT.

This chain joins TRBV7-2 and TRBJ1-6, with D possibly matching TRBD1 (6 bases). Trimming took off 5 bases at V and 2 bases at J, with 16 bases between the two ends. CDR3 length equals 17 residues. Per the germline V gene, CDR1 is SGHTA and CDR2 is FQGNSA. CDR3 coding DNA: TGTGCCAGCAGCCGGACTGCGGGGGCCACCTATAATTCACCCCTCCACTTT. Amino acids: CASSRTAGATYNSPLHF.

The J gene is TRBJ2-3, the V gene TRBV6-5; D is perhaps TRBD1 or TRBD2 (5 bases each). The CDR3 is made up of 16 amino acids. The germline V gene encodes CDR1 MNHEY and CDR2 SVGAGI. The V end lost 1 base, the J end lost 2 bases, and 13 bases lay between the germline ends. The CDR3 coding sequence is TGTGCCAGCAGTTACTATGCAGGGACGCTCACAGATACGCAGTATTTT. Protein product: CASSYYAGTLTDTQYF.

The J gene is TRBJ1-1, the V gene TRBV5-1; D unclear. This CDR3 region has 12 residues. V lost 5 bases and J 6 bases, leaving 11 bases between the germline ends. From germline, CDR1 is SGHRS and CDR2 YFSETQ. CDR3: CASRENTAEAFF. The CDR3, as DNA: TGCGCCAGCAGGGAAAACACAGCTGAAGCTTTCTTT.

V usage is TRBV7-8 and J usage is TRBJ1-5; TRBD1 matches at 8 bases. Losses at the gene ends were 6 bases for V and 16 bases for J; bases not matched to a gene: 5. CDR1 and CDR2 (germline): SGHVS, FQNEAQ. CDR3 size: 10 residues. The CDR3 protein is CASRSGQVHF. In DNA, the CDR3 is TGTGCCAGCAGATCGGGACAGGTACATTTT.

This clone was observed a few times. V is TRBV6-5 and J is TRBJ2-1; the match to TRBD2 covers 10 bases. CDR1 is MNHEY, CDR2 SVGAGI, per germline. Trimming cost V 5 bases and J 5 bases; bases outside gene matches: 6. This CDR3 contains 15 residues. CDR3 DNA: TGTGCCAGCAGTCCAGCGGGGGGGCCGAACAATGAGCAGTTCTTC. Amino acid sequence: CASSPAGGPNNEQFF.

The CDR3 sequence is CSVRVPSGAEQYF. CDR3 nucleotide sequence: TGCAGCGTTCGGGTCCCCAGTGGGGCAGAGCAGTACTTC. The V gene is TRBV29-1, the J gene TRBJ2-7; a possible D gene is TRBD1 (5 bases). The V end lost 5 bases, the J end lost 7 bases, and 18 bases lay between the germline ends. The CDR3 has 13 amino acids. Germline lookup yields CDR1 SQVTM and CDR2 ANQGSEA.

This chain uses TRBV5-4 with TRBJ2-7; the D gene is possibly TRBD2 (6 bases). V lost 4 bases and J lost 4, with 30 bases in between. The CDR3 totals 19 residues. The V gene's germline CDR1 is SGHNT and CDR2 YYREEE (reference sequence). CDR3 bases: TGTGCCAGCAGCATGCGGGCGGGGCCCCGATTTCCCCTAAGTTACGAGCAGTACTTC. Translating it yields CASSMRAGPRFPLSYEQYF.

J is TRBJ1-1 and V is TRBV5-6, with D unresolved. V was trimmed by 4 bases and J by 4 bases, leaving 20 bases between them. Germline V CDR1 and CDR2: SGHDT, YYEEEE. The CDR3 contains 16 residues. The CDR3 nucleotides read TGTGCCAGCAGCCTTATTCAAATCCTCGGAGGCACTGAAGCTTTCTTT. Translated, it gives CASSLIQILGGTEAFF.

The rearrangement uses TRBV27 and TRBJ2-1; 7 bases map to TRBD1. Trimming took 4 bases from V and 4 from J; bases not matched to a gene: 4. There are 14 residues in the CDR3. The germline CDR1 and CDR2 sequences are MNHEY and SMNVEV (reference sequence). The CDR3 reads CASSWDSLYNEQFF. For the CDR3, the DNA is TGTGCCAGCAGTTGGGACAGCCTTTACAATGAGCAGTTCTTC.

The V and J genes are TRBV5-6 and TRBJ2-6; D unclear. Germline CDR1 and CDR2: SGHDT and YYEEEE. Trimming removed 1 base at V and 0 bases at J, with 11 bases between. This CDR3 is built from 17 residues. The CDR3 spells CASSLLVPYSGANVLTF. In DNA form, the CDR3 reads TGTGCCAGCAGCTTGTTAGTACCCTACTCTGGGGCCAACGTCCTGACTTTC. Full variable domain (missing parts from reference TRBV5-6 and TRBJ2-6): DAGVTQSPTHLIKTRGQQVTLRCSPKSGHDTVSWYQQALGQGPQFIFQYYEEEERQRGNFPDRFSGHQFPNYSSELNVNALLLGDSALYLCASSLLVPYSGANVLTFGAGSRLTVL.

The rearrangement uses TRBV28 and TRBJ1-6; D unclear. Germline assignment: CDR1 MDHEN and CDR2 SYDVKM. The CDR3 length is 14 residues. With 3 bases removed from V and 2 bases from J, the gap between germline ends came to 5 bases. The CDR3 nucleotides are TGTGCCAGCAGTTTTATCGCCTATAATTCACCCCTCCACTTT. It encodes CASSFIAYNSPLHF.

The CDR3 nucleotides are TGTGCCAGCAGTGAATCGGACACCGGGGAGCTGTTTTTT. This codes for CASSESDTGELFF. The V call is TRBV6-1, the J call TRBJ2-2, with D uncertain. Germline lookup yields CDR1 MNHNS and CDR2 SASEGT. This CDR3 is built from 13 residues. The ends were cut back, 2 bases at V and 3 bases at J, with 4 bases in the middle.

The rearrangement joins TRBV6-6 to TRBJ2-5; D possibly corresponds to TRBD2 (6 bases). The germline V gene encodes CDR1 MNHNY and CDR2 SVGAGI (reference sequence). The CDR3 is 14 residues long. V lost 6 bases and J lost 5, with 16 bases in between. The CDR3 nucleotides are TGTGCCAGCAGCGTTCTGGGGGGAGAGGAGACCCAGTACTTC. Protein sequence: CASSVLGGEETQYF.